This T cell receptor (beta chain) was profiled in a study of OX40 agonist ivuxolimab in advanced cancers. Sequencing was performed with immunoSEQ multiplex PCR; in TCRdb, only in-frame clones are kept and a portion is missing. The sample yields about 74,000 clones, roughly 83% seen once. Trimming removed 7 bases from V and 0 bases from J, with 13 bases in between. The CDR3 is 15 residues long. Germline CDR1 and CDR2: SNHLY and FYNNEI. Sample: CD4+ or CD8+ T cells sorted from blood, taken in a trial of the OX40 agonist ivuxolimab. This TCR was recovered from an adult with an advanced solid tumor such as melanoma, head and neck, liver or kidney cancer. The chain uses TRBV2 and TRBJ2-1, with a possible D match to TRBD2 (6 bases). In nucleotides, the CDR3 is TGTGCCAGCAAGAGGGAGGCTAGCTCCTACAATGAGCAGTTCTTC. Its protein is CASKREASSYNEQFF.